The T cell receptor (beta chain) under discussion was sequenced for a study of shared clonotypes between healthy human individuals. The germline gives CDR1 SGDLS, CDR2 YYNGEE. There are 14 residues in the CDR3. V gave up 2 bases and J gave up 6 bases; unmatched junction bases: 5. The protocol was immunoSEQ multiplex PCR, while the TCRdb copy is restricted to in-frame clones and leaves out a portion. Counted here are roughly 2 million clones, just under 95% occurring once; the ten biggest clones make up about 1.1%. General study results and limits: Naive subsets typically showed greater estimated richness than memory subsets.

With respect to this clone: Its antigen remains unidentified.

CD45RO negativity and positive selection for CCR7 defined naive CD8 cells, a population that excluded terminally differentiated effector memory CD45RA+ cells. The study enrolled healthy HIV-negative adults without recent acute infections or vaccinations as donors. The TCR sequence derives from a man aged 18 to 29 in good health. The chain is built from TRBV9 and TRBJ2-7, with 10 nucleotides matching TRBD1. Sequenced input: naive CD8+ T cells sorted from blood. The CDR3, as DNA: TGTGCCAGCAGCGTGGGGACAGGGGAGGGCGAGCAGTACTTC. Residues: CASSVGTGEGEQYF.